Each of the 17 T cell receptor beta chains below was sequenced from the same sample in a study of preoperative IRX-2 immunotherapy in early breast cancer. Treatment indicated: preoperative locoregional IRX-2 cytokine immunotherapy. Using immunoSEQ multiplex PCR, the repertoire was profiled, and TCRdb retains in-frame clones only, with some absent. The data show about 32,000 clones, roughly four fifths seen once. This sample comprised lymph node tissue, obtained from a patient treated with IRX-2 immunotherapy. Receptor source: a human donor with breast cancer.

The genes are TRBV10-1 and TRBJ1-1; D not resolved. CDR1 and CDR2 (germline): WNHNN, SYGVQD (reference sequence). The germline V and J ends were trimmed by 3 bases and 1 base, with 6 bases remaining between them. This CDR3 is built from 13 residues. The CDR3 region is CASSDYRNTEAFF. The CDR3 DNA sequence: TGCGCCAGCAGTGACTACAGGAACACTGAAGCTTTCTTT.

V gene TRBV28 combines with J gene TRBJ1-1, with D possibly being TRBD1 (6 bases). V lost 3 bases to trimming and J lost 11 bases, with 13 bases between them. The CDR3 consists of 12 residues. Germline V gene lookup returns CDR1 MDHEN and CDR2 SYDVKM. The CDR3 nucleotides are TGTGCCAGCAGTTTCCCTCTCAGGGGTGCTTTCTTT. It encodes CASSFPLRGAFF.

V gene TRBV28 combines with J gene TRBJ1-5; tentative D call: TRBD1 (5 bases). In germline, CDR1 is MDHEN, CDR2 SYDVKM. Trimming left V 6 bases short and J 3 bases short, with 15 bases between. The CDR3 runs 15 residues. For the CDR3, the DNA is TGTGCCAGCAGCCCCGCGGGGGGGTTCAATCAGCCCCAGCATTTT. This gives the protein CASSPAGGFNQPQHF.

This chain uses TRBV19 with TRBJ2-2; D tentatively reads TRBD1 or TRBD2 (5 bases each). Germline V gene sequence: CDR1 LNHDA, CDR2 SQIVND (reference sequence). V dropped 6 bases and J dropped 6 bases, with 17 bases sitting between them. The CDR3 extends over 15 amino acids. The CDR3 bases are TGTGCCAGTAGCCCCGGGGCAATAAGGTCCGGGGAGCTGTTTTTT. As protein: CASSPGAIRSGELFF. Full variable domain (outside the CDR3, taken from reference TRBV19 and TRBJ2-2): DGGITQSPKYLFRKEGQNVTLSCEQNLNHDAMYWYRQDPGQGLRLIYYSQIVNDFQKGDIAEGYSVSREKKESFPLTVTSAQKNPTAFYLCASSPGAIRSGELFFGEGSRLTVL.

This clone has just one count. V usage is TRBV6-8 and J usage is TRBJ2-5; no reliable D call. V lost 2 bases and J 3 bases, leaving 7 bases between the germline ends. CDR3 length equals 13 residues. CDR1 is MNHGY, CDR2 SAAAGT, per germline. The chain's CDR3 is CASSYNREETQYF. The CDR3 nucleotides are TGTGCCAGCAGTTACAACCGGGAAGAGACCCAGTACTTC.

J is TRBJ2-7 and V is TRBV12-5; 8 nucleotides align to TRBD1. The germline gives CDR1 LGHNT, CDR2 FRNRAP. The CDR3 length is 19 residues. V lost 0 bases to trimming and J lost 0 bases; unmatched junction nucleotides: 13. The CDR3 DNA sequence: TGTGCTAGTGGTTTGGTACGCCCCGGGACAGGTGAGAGCTCCTACGAGCAGTACTTC. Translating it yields CASGLVRPGTGESSYEQYF.

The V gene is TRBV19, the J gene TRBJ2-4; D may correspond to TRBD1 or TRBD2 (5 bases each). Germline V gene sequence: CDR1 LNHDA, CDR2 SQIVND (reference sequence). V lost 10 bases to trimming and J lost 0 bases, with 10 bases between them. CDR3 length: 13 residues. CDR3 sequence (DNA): TGTGCCACTCCCGGGACAGCCAAAAACATTCAGTACTTC. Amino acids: CATPGTAKNIQYF.

CDR3 residues: CSVQKGGRAYKGELFF. CDR3 nucleotide sequence: TGCAGCGTTCAAAAGGGTGGGAGGGCCTATAAGGGGGAGCTGTTTTTT. The chain couples TRBV29-1 to TRBJ2-2, with 7 bases fitting TRBD2. Germline lookup yields CDR1 SQVTM and CDR2 ANQGSEA. The CDR3 contains 16 residues. The trim removed 5 bases at V and 8 bases at J, leaving 17 bases unmatched.

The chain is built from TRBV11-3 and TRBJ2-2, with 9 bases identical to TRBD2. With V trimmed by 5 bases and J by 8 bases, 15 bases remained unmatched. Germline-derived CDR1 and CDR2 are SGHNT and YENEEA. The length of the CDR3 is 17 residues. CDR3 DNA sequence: TGTGCCAGCAGCCAAACCTCTGGCGGGAGGGCCGTGGGGGAGCTGTTTTTT. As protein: CASSQTSGGRAVGELFF.

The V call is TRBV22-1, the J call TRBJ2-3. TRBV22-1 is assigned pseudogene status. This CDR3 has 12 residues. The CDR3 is CASSLVGDTQYF. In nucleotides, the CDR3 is TGTGCCAGCAGTTTGGTGGGGGATACGCAGTATTTT.

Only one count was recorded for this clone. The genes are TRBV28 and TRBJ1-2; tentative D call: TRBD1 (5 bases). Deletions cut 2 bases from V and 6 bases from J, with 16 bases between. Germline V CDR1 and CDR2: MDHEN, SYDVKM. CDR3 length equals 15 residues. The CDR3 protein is CASSLVGTGTNGYTF. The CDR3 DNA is TGTGCCAGCAGTTTAGTAGGTACAGGAACTAATGGCTACACCTTC.

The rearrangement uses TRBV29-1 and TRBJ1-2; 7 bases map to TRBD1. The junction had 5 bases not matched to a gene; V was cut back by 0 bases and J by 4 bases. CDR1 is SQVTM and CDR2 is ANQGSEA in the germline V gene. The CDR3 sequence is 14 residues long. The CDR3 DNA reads TGCAGCGTTGAAGAAGGGACAGAACGCTATGGCTACACCTTC. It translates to CSVEEGTERYGYTF.

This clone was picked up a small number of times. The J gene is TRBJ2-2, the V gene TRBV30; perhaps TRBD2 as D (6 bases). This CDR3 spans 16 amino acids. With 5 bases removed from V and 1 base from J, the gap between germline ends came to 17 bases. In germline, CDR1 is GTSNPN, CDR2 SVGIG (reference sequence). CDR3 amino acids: CAWGALAWVNTGELFF. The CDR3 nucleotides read TGTGCCTGGGGGGCTCTAGCGTGGGTGAACACCGGGGAGCTGTTTTTT.

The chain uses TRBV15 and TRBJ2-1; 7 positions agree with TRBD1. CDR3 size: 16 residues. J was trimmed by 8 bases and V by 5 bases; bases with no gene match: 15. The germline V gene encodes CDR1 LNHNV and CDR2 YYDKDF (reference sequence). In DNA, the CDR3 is TGTGCCACCAGCCCTAGAGGTGGGAGAGGGGGCTATGAGCAGTTCTTC. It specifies CATSPRGGRGGYEQFF.

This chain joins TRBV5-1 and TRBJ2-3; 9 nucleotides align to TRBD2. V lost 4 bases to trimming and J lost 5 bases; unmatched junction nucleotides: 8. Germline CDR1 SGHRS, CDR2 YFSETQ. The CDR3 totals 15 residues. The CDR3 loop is CASSPSGLAVDTQYF. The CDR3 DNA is TGCGCCAGCAGCCCCTCGGGACTAGCCGTAGATACGCAGTATTTT.

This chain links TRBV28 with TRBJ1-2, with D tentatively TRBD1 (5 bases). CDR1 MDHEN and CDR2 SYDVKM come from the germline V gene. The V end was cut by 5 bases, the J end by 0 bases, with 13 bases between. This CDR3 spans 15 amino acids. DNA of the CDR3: TGTGCCAGCAGTCCAACAGGAGCTACTAACTATGGCTACACCTTC. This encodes CASSPTGATNYGYTF.

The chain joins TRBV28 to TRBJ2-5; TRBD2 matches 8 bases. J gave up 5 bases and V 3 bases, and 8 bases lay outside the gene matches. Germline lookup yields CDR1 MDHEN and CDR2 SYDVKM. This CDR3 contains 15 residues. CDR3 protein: CASSFDGGDAETQYF. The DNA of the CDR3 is TGTGCCAGCAGTTTTGACGGGGGGGATGCGGAGACCCAGTACTTC.